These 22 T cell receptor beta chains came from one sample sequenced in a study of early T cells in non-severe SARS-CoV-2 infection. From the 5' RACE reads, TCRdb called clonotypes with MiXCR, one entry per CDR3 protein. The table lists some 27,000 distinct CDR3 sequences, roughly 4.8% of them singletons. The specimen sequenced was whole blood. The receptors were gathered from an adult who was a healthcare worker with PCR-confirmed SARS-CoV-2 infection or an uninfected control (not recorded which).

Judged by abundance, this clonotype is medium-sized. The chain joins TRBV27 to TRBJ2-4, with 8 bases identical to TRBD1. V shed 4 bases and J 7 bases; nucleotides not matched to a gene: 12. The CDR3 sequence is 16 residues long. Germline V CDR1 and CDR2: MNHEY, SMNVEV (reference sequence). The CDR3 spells CASSSAGGGGLNIQYF. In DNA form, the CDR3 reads TGTGCCAGCAGTTCGGCAGGGGGCGGCGGGTTGAACATTCAGTACTTC.

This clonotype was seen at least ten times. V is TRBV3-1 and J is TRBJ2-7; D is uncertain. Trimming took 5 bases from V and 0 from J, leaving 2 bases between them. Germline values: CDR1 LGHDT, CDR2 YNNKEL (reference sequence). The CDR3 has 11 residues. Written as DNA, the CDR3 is TGTGCCAGCAGCTACTCCTACGAGCAGTACTTC. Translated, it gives CASSYSYEQYF.

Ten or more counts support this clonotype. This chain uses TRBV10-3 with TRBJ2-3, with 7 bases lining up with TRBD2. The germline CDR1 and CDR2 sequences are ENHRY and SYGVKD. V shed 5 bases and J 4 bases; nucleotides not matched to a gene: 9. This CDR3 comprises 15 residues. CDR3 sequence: CAISPQAGRADTQYF. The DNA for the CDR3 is TGTGCCATCAGTCCCCAAGCGGGGCGGGCAGATACGCAGTATTTT.

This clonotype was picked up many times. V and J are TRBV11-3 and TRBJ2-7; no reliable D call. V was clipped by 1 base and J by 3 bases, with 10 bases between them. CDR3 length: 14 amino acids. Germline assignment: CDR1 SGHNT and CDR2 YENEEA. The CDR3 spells CASSLGSGYYEQYF. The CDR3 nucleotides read TGTGCCAGCAGCTTAGGGTCCGGCTACTACGAGCAGTACTTC.

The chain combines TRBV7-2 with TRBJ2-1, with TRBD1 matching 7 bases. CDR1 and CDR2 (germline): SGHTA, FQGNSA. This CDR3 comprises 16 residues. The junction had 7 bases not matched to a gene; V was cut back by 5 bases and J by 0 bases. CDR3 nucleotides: TGTGCCAGCAGCATACAGGGGTCTAGCTCCTACAATGAGCAGTTCTTC. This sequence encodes CASSIQGSSSYNEQFF. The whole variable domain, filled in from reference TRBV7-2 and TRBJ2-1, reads GAGVSQSPSNKVTEKGKDVELRCDPISGHTALYWYRQSLGQGLEFLIYFQGNSAPDKSGLPSDRFSAERTGGSVSTLTIQRTQQEDSAVYLCASSIQGSSSYNEQFFGPGTRLTVL.

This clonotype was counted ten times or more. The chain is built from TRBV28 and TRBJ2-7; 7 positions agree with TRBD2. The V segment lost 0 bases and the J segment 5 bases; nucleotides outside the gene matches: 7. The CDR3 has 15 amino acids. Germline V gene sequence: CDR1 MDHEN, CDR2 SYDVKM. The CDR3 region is CASSLWRGGTHEQYF. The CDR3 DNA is TGTGCCAGCAGTTTATGGCGGGGAGGGACCCACGAGCAGTACTTC.

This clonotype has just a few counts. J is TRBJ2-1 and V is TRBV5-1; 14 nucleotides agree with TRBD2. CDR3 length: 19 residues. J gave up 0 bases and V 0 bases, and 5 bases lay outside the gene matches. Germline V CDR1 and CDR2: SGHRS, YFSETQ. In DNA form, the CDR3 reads TGCGCCAGCAGCTTGGGACTAGCGGGAGGGGGTTTCTCCTACAATGAGCAGTTCTTC. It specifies CASSLGLAGGGFSYNEQFF. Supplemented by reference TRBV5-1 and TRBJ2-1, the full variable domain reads KAGVTQTPRYLIKTRGQQVTLSCSPISGHRSVSWYQQTPGQGLQFLFEYFSETQRNKGNFPGRFSGRQFSNSRSEMNVSTLELGDSALYLCASSLGLAGGGFSYNEQFFGPGTRLTVL.

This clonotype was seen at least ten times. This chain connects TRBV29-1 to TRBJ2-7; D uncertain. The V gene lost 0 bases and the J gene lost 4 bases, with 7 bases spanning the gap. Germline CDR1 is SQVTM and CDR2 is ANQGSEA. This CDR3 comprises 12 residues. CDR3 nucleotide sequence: TGCAGCGTTGAAGATGAGAGGTACGAGCAGTACTTC. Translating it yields CSVEDERYEQYF.

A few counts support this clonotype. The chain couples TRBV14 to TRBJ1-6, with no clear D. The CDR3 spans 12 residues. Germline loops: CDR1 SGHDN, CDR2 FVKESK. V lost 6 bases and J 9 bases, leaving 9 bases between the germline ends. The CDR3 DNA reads TGTGCCAGCAGTCCCCCCCCTTCACCCCTCCACTTT. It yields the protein CASSPPPSPLHF.

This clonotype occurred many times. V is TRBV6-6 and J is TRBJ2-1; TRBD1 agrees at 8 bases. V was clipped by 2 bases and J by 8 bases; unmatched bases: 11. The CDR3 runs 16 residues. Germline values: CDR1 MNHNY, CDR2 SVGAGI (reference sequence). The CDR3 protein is CASSYPPGQVNDEQFF. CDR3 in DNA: TGTGCCAGCAGTTACCCTCCGGGACAGGTTAACGATGAGCAGTTCTTC.

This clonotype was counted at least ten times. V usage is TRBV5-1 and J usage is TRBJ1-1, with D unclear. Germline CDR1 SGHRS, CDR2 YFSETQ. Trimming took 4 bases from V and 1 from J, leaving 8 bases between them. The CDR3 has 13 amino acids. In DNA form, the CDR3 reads TGCGCCAGCAGCCCCCCAGCGAACACTGAAGCTTTCTTT. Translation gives CASSPPANTEAFF.

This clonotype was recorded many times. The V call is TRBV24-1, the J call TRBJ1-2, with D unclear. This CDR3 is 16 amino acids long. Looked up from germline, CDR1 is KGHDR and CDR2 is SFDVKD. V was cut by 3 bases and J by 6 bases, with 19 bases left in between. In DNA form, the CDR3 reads TGTGCCACCAGTGATCCCTATCGGACGGGCATGCATGGCTACACCTTC. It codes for CATSDPYRTGMHGYTF.

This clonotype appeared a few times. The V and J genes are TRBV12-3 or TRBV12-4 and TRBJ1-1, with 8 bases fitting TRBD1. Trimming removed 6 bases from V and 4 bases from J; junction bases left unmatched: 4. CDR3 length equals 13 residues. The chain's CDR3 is CASRLTGGTEAFF. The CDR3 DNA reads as TGTGCCAGCAGGCTCACAGGGGGCACTGAAGCTTTCTTT.

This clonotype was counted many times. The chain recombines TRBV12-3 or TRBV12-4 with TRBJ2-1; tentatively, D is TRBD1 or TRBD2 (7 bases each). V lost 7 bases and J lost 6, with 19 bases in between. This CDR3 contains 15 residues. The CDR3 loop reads CASTQGGTKLNEQFF. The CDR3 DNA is TGTGCCAGCACCCAGGGGGGGACAAAGCTCAATGAGCAGTTCTTC.

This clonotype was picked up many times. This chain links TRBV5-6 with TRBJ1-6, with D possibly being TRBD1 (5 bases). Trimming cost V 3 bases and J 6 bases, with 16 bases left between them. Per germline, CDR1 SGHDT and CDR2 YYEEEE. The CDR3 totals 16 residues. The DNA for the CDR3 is TGTGCCAGCAGCTCAATCGGGGACGGATTTAATTCACCCCTCCACTTT. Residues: CASSSIGDGFNSPLHF.

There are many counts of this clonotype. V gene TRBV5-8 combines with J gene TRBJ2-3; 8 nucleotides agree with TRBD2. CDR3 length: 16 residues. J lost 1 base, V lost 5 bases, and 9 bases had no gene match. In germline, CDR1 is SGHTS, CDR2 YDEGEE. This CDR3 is CASSLYGGAGTDTQYF. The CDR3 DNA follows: TGTGCCAGCAGTTTGTACGGGGGGGCCGGCACAGATACGCAGTATTTT.

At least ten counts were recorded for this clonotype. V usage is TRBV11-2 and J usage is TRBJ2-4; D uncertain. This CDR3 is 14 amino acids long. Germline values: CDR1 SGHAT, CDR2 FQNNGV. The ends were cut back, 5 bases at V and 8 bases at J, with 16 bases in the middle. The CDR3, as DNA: TGTGCCAGCAGCCCAAACCCCCGTGGGGACATTCAGTACTTC. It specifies CASSPNPRGDIQYF.

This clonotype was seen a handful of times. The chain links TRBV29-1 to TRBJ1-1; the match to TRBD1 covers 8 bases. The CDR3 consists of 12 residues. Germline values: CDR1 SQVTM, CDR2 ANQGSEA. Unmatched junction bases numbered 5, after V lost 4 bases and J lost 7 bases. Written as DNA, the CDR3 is TGCAGCGTTGTAGCAGGGGGCAGTGAAGCTTTCTTT. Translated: CSVVAGGSEAFF. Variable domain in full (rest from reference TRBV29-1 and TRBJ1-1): SAVISQKPSRDICQRGTSLTIQCQVDSQVTMMFWYRQQPGQSLTLIATANQGSEATYESGFVIDKFPISRPNLTFSTLTVSNMSPEDSSIYLCSVVAGGSEAFFGQGTRLTVV.

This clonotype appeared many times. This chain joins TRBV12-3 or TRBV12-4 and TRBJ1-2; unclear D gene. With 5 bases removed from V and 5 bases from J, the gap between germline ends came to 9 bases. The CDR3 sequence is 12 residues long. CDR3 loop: CASSLPGYGYTF. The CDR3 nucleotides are TGTGCCAGCAGTCTTCCGGGGTATGGCTACACCTTC.

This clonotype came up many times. The CDR3: CAISTGLAGTYEQYF. Written as DNA, the CDR3 is TGTGCCATCAGTACAGGACTAGCGGGGACCTACGAGCAGTACTTC. The chain links TRBV10-3 to TRBJ2-7, with 12 positions matching TRBD2. CDR1 and CDR2 from the germline V gene are ENHRY and SYGVKD. The CDR3 spans 15 residues. J gave up 2 bases and V 5 bases, and 4 bases lay outside the gene matches.

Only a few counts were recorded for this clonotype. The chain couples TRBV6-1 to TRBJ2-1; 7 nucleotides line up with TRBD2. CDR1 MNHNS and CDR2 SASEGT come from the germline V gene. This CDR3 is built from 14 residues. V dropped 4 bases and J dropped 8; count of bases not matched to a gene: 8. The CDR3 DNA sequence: TGTGCCAGCAGTGGGGGTAGACTAGCACATGAGCAGTTCTTC. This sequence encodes CASSGGRLAHEQFF.

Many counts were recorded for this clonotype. CDR3 residues: CASSPGYQETQYF. The CDR3 DNA follows: TGTGCCAGCTCACCGGGGTACCAAGAGACCCAGTACTTC. The chain couples TRBV18 to TRBJ2-5; D gene unclear. The CDR3 totals 13 residues. V lost 3 bases and J lost 0, with 5 bases in between. CDR1 is KGHSH, CDR2 LQKENI, per germline.